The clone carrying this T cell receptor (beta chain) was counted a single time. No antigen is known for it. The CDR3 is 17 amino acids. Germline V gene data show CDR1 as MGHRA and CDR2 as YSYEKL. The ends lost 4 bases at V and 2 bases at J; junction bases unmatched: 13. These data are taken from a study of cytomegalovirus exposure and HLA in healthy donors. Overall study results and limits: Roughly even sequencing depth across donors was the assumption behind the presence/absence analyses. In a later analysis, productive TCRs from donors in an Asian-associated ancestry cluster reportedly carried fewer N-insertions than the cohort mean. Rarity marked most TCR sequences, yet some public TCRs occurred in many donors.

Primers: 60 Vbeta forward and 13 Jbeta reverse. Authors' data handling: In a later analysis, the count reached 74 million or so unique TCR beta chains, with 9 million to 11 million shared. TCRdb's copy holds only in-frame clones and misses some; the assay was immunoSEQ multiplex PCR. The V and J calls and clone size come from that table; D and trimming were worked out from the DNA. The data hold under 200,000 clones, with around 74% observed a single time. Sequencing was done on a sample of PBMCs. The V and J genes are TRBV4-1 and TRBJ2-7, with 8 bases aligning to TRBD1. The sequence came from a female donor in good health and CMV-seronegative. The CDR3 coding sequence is TGCGCCAGCAGCCTTGAAGGACAGGGAAGGTTAACCTACGAGCAGTACTTC. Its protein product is CASSLEGQGRLTYEQYF.